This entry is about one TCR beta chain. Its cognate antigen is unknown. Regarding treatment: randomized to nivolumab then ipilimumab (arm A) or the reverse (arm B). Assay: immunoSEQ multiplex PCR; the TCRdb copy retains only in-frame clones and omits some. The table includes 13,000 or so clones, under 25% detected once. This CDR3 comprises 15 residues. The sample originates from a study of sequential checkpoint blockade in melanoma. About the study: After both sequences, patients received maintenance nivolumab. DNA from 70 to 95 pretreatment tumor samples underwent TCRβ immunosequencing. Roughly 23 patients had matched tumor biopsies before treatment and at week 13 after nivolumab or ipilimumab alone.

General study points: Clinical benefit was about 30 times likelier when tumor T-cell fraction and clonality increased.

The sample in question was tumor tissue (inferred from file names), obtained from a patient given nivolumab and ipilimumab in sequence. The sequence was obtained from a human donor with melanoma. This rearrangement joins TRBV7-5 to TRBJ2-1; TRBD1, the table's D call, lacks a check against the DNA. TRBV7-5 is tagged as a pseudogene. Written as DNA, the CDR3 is TGTGCCAGCAGCCCGGGACAGGGGGCGATCAATGAGCAGTTCTTC. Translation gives CASSPGQGAINEQFF.